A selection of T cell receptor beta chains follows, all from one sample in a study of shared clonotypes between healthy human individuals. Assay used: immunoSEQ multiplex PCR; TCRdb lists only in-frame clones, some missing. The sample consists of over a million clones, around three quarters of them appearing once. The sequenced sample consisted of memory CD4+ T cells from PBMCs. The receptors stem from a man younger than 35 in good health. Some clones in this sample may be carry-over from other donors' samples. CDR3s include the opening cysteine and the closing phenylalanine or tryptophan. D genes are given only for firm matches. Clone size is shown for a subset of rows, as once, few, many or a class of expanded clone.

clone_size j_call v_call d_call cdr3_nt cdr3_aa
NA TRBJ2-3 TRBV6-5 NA TGTGCCAGCAGTTACGGGCGCGGGGAGCCCGATACGCAGTATTTT CASSYGRGEPDTQYF
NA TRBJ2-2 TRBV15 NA TGTGCCACCAGCAGAGCCGGCACTAGGAACACCGGGGAGCTGTTTTTT CATSRAGTRNTGELFF
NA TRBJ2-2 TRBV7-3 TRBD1 TGTGCCAGCAGCTCGGGACAGCACGGGGAGCTGTTTTTT CASSSGQHGELFF
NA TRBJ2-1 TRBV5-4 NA TGTGCCAGCAGCTTGCAGGGATCCTACAATGAGCAGTTCTTC CASSLQGSYNEQFF
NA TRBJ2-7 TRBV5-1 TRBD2 TGCGCCAGCAGCCGGACTAGCGGGAGGCTCCAGACCTACGAGCAGTACTTC CASSRTSGRLQTYEQYF
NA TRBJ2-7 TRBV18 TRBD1 TGTGCCAGCTCAGACCGGGACAGGGCATCCTACGAGCAGTACTTC CASSDRDRASYEQYF
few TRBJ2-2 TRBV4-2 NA TGTGCCAGCAGCCAAGCCTTAGGTCCGAACACCGGGGAGCTGTTTTTT CASSQALGPNTGELFF
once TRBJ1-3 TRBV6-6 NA TGTGCCAGCACCGATATGGCGGAGCCCGGGGGAAACACCATATATTTT CASTDMAEPGGNTIYF
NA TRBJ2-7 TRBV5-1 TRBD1 TGCGCCAGCAGCGTACCGGGACAGGGGGCCGAGCAGTACTTC CASSVPGQGAEQYF
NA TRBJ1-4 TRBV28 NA TGTGCCAGCAGGCTCACCGGACCGGGAGGAAAACTGTTTTTT CASRLTGPGGKLFF
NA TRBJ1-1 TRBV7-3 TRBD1 TGTGCCAGCAGCGCGACAGGGGCGGACGAAGCTTTCTTT CASSATGADEAFF
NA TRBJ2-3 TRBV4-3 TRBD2 TGCGCCAGCAGCCAAGCTCTGACTAGCGGGAGCCAGGATACGCAGTATTTT CASSQALTSGSQDTQYF
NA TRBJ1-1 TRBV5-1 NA TGCGCCAGCAGCGCAGGACAGCCCAACACTGAAGCTTTCTTT CASSAGQPNTEAFF
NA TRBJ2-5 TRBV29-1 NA TGCAGCGTTGAAGATCCCTTGGGGGGCCGGCAAGAGACCCAGTACTTC CSVEDPLGGRQETQYF
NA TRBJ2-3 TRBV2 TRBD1 TGTGCCAGCAGGCTGACAGGGGGGACAGATACGCAGTATTTT CASRLTGGTDTQYF
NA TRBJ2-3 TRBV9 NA TGTGCCAGCAGCCCTAGTGGCACAGATACGCAGTATTTT CASSPSGTDTQYF
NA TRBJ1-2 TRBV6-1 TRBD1 TGTGCCAACAGCACAGGGGTTGATGGCTACACCTTC CANSTGVDGYTF